The rows below give T cell receptor beta chains drawn from one sample of a study of identical twins. A single record per CDR3 protein comes from TCRdb applying MiXCR to the 5' RACE reads. The repertoire has more than 1.5 million distinct CDR3 sequences, under 35% of them found once; the top ten carry 0.25% to 0.3%. The sample consisted of cord blood. The receptors were sampled from a newborn girl in good health. CDR3s include the opening cysteine and the closing phenylalanine or tryptophan. A D gene is named only where the DNA matches it firmly. The size field is filled for only some rows; it gives once, few, many or a size class.

clone_size	d_call	v_call	j_call	cdr3_nt	cdr3_aa
few	NA	TRBV27	TRBJ1-1	TGTGCCAGCAGTTACGTGGGATTGAACACTGAAGCTTTCTTT	CASSYVGLNTEAFF
NA	TRBD2	TRBV20-1	TRBJ2-1	TGCAGTGCTAGAGATCGGGGACTAGCTTGGAATGAGCAGTTCTTC	CSARDRGLAWNEQFF
NA	NA	TRBV20-1	TRBJ1-1	TGCAGTGCTAGAGCTAGGGTCGGGAACACTGAAGCTTTCTTT	CSARARVGNTEAFF
NA	TRBD2	TRBV20-1	TRBJ2-1	TGCAGTGCTAGAGGGCTAGCGGGGAAATCTTACAATGAGCAGTTCTTC	CSARGLAGKSYNEQFF
few	NA	TRBV7-7	TRBJ1-5	TGTGCCAGCAGCTTAGCGCGAGGGGAGGGCAATCAGCCCCAGCATTTT	CASSLARGEGNQPQHF
NA	TRBD2	TRBV20-1	TRBJ2-5	TGCAGTGCCACCTCCGGACTCGGAGCGGGGTCTTACAATGAGCAGTACTTC	CSATSGLGAGSYNEQYF
many	NA	TRBV28	TRBJ2-3	TGTGCCAGCAGTTTATCTAACAGGATAGATACGCAGTATTTT	CASSLSNRIDTQYF
NA	NA	TRBV20-1	TRBJ2-7	TGCAGTGCCGCAACCGTCGGTCGGCTGGCTTACGAGCAGTACTTC	CSAATVGRLAYEQYF
once	NA	TRBV6-1	TRBJ1-5	TGTGCCAGCAGTGAATTAGGGGCGGATAGCAATCAGCCCCAGCATTTT	CASSELGADSNQPQHF
once	NA	TRBV4-1	TRBJ1-1	TGCGCCAGCAGCCAAGGGACCTGGGCCCTGAACACTGAAGCTTTCTTT	CASSQGTWALNTEAFF
NA	NA	TRBV20-1	TRBJ1-1	TGCAGTGCTAGAGATCTGAGGAGACAGTTCCTTGAAGCTTTCTTT	CSARDLRRQFLEAFF
NA	NA	TRBV5-6	TRBJ1-4	TGTGCCAGCAGCTTGGTTGGGCAGGGTGGAGGTGAAAAACTGTTTTTT	CASSLVGQGGGEKLFF
NA	NA	TRBV2	TRBJ1-5	TGTGCCAGCAGATCAGGGTACAATCAGCCCCAGCATTTT	CASRSGYNQPQHF
NA	TRBD1	TRBV5-1	TRBJ2-7	TGCGCCAGCAGCTTGGGGGTAAGACAGGGGTACGAGCAGTACTTC	CASSLGVRQGYEQYF
NA	NA	TRBV20-1	TRBJ1-5	TGCAGTGCTAGTTTCGGGATGTGGGGCAATCAGCCCCAGCATTTT	CSASFGMWGNQPQHF
few	NA	TRBV20-1	TRBJ1-1	TGCAGTGCTAGAGATTCTTGGGGGGGATTGAACACTGAAGCTTTCTTT	CSARDSWGGLNTEAFF
many	NA	TRBV10-3	TRBJ2-1	TGTGCCATCGGCCGGGGGGCCAATGAGCAGTTCTTC	CAIGRGANEQFF
once	TRBD1	TRBV20-1	TRBJ1-5	TGCAATGCTAGCCGGACAGGGGATAGCAATCAGCCCCAGCATTTT	CNASRTGDSNQPQHF
NA	NA	TRBV24-1	TRBJ2-5	TGTGCCACCAGTTCCCCCGTGTCTAGCATCAATGAGCAGTACTTC	CATSSPVSSINEQYF
NA	TRBD1	TRBV6-2/TRBV6-3	TRBJ2-5	TGTGCCAGCAGTTACCAGCCGCCGGGACAGCAGTACTTC	CASSYQPPGQQYF
NA	NA	TRBV4-1	TRBJ1-2	TGCGCCAGCAGCCAAGATGTCGCAGGGTTGAGCTATGGCTACACCTTC	CASSQDVAGLSYGYTF
few	TRBD1	TRBV12-3/TRBV12-4	TRBJ1-2	TGTGCCAGCAGTTCACGACAGGGGCGATACACCTTC	CASSSRQGRYTF
NA	NA	TRBV20-1	TRBJ1-4	TGCAGTGCTCGGGCGGGCCCCGTTGCAACTAATGAAAAACTGTTTTTT	CSARAGPVATNEKLFF
NA	NA	TRBV5-1	TRBJ2-2	TGCGCCTGCAACCCGGGACAAGCGAACACCGGGGAGCTGTTTTTT	CACNPGQANTGELFF
NA	TRBD2	TRBV3-1	TRBJ2-2	TGTGCCAGCAGCCAAGTACTAGCGGCCGACACCGGGGAGCTGTTTTTT	CASSQVLAADTGELFF
few	NA	TRBV20-1	TRBJ1-5	TGCAGTGCTAAGCGGGGCCCCAATCAGCCCCAGCATTTT	CSAKRGPNQPQHF
NA	TRBD2	TRBV4-2	TRBJ2-3	TGTGCCAGCAGCCAAGCCCTGGGGCGGGGGGGCCGAAACACAGATACGCAGTATTTT	CASSQALGRGGRNTDTQYF
NA	NA	TRBV20-1	TRBJ2-7	TGCAGTGCTAGCGTCAGAATCTCCTACGAGCAGTACTTC	CSASVRISYEQYF
NA	NA	TRBV2	TRBJ2-1	TGTGCCAGAGGGGGGGCAGGGACGGGGGTTGGAGAGACCCAGTTCTTC	CARGGAGTGVGETQFF
few	NA	TRBV20-1	TRBJ2-1	TGCAGTGGTCCGGGACAACGATACAATGAGCAGTTCTTC	CSGPGQRYNEQFF
few	TRBD2	TRBV12-3/TRBV12-4	TRBJ2-7	TGTGCCAGCAGTCATGCACTAGCGGGAAGGTACGAGCAGTACTTC	CASSHALAGRYEQYF
once	NA	TRBV7-8	TRBJ1-1	TGTGCCAGCAGCCGAAACCGGGGGGACACTGAAGCTTTCTTT	CASSRNRGDTEAFF
NA	TRBD1	TRBV7-6	TRBJ2-3	TGTGCCAGCAGCTTAGGGGACAGATTTACTAGCACAGATACGCAGTATTTT	CASSLGDRFTSTDTQYF
few	NA	TRBV29-1	TRBJ1-1	TGCAGCGTTGCGGGGGACCTCACTGAAGCTTTCTTT	CSVAGDLTEAFF
few	NA	TRBV20-1	TRBJ1-1	TGCAGTGCTCAAAGGACAGCCTCGAACACTGAAGCTTTCTTT	CSAQRTASNTEAFF
NA	NA	TRBV20-1	TRBJ1-3	TGCAGTGCTAGAGATCACAGCCGCTCTGGAAACACCATATATTTT	CSARDHSRSGNTIYF
NA	NA	TRBV15	TRBJ2-5	TGTGCCACCAGCAGAGGAAGCCGAGGAGACAATGAGCAGTACTTC	CATSRGSRGDNEQYF
few	TRBD1	TRBV7-9	TRBJ1-2	TGTGCCAGCAGCTTATACGTGGGACAGGAGATGAACTATGGCTACACCTTC	CASSLYVGQEMNYGYTF
NA	NA	TRBV12-3/TRBV12-4	TRBJ2-1	TGTGCCAGCGGCCACGAAATGACATGGCTCAATGAGCAGTTCTTC	CASGHEMTWLNEQFF
NA	NA	TRBV25-1	TRBJ2-7	TGTGCCAGCAGTGCGACTAGTCGGTACAATGAGCAGTACTTC	CASSATSRYNEQYF
NA	NA	TRBV20-1	TRBJ1-6	TGCAGTGCTAGAGAGGGCGTAACCTATAATTCACCCCTCCACTTT	CSAREGVTYNSPLHF
NA	TRBD1	TRBV9	TRBJ1-4	TGTGCCAGCAGCGTAGCCGGGGGACAGACTGAAAAACTGTTTTTT	CASSVAGGQTEKLFF
few	TRBD1	TRBV2	TRBJ2-3	TGTGCCAGCAGTGGCCCTGAGGACAGGGGGCGATGGACAGATACGCAGTATTTT	CASSGPEDRGRWTDTQYF
many	NA	TRBV21-1	TRBJ2-7	TGTGCCAGCAGCATGTTAGAGGACAGGGACTTTCCACCTACGAGCCAGTACTTC	CASSMLEDRDFPPTSQYF
NA	NA	TRBV13	TRBJ2-7	TGTGCCAGCAGCTTACTCTCGAAGGGGGACTACGAGCGGTACTTC	CASSLLSKGDYERYF
NA	TRBD2	TRBV30	TRBJ2-3	TGTGCCTGGAGTGTCCTAGCGGGGGGAGAAGATACGCAGTATTTT	CAWSVLAGGEDTQYF
few	NA	TRBV29-1	TRBJ1-1	TGCAGCGCCATCGTTACAACTAGGGAGGCGGACACTGAAGCTTTCTTT	CSAIVTTREADTEAFF
few	TRBD1	TRBV29-1	TRBJ1-1	TGCAGCGTTGGACAGGGGGCGGGGGGCACTGAAGCTTTCTTT	CSVGQGAGGTEAFF
NA	NA	TRBV6-5	TRBJ2-5	TGTGCCAGCGCTCGGTACGGGCAGGAGACCCAGTACTTC	CASARYGQETQYF
NA	NA	TRBV20-1	TRBJ2-7	TGCAGTGCTAGTGACAACTACGAGCAGTACTTC	CSASDNYEQYF
NA	TRBD2	TRBV6-6	TRBJ2-1	TGTGCCAGCAACTTACTAGCGGGGGGCAACAATGAGCAGTTCTTC	CASNLLAGGNNEQFF
few	TRBD2	TRBV20-1	TRBJ2-1	TGCAGTGCTAGAAATAGCGGGAGAGGCACGAAGCAGTTCTTC	CSARNSGRGTKQFF
NA	NA	TRBV7-2	TRBJ2-5	TGTGCCAGCAGCCCCCAAAGACTAGTTGGAGAGCAGTACTTC	CASSPQRLVGEQYF
NA	TRBD1	TRBV29-1	TRBJ2-4	TGCAGCGTTGGACCGAGACTTGGACAGGGAGCCTACGGGCAGTACTTC	CSVGPRLGQGAYGQYF